This TCR beta chain was obtained from a study of identical twins. For this clonotype: What it recognizes is unknown.

Study findings and constraints: Low generation probability was overrepresented in out-of-frame alpha sequences shared by twins. In cord blood, abundant beta clonotypes had fewer insertions; memory showed no trend.

Each CDR3 protein gets one entry after TCRdb re-called the 5' RACE reads with MiXCR. This sample has hundreds of thousands of distinct CDR3 sequences, with 20% to 25% found just once. V lost 2 bases and J 2 bases, leaving 11 bases between the germline ends. CDR3 size: 14 residues. CDR1 and CDR2 from the germline V gene are DFQATT and SNEGSKA (reference sequence). These same records also appear under a second study, on yellow fever vaccine responses in identical twins.

Material for sequencing was CD4+ T cells sorted from blood. The V gene is TRBV20-1, the J gene TRBJ2-3; D perhaps matches TRBD2 (5 bases). This receptor was obtained from a woman aged 18-29 years in good health. In DNA form, the CDR3 reads TGCAGTGCTAGATACGGGGTAAACACAGATACGCAGTATTTT. This encodes CSARYGVNTDTQYF.